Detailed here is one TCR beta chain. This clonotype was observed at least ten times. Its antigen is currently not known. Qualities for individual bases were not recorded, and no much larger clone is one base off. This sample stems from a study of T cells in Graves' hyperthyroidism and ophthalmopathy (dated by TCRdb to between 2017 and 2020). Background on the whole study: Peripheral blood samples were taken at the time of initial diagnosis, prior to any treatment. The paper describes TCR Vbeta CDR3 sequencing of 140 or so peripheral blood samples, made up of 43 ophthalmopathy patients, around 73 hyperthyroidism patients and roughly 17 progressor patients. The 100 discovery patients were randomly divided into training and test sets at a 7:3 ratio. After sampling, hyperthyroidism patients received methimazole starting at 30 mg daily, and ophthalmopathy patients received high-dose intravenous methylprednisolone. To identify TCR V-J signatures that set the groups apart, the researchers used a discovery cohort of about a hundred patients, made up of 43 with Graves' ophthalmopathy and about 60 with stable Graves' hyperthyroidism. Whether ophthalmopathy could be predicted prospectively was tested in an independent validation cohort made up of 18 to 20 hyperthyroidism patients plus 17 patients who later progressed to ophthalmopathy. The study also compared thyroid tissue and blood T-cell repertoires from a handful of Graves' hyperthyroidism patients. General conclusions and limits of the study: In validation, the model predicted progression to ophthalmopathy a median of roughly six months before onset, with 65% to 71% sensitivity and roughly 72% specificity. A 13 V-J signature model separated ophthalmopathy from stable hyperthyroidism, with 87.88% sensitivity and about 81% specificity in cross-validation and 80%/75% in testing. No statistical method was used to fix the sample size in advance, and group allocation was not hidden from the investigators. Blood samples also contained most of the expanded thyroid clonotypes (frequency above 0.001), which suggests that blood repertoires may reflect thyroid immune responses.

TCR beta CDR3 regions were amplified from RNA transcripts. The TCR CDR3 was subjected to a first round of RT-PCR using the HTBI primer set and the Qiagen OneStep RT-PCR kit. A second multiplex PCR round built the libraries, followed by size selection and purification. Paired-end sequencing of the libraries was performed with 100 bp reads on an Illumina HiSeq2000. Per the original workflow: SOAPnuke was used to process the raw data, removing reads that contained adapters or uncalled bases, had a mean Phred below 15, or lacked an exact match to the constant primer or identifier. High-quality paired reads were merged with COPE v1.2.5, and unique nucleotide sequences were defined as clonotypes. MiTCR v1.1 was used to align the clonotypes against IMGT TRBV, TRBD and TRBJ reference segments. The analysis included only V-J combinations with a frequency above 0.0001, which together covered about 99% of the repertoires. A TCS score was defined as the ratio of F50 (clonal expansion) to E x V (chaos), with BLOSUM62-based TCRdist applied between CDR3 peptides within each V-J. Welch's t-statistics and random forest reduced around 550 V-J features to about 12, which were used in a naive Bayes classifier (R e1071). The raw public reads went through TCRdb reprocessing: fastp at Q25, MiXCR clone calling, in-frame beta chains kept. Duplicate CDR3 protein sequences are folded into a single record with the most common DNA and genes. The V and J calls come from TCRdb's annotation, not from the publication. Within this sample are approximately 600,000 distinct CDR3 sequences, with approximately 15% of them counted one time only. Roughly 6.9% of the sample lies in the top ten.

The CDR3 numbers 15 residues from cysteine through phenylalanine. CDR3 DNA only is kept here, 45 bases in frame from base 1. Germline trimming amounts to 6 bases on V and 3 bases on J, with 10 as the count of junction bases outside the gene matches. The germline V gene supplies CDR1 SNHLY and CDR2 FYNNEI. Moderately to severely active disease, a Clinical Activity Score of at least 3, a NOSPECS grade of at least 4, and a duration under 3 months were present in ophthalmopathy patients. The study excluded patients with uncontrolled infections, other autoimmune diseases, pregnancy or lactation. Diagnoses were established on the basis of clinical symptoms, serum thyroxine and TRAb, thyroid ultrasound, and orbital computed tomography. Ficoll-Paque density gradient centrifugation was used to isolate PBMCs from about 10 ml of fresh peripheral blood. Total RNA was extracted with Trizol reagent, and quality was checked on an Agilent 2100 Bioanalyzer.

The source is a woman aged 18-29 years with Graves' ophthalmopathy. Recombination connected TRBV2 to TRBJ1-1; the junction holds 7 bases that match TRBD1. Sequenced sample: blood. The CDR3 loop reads CASSEYRGWDTEAFF. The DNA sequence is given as TGTGCCAGCAGCGAATACAGGGGTTGGGACACTGAAGCTTTCTTT.